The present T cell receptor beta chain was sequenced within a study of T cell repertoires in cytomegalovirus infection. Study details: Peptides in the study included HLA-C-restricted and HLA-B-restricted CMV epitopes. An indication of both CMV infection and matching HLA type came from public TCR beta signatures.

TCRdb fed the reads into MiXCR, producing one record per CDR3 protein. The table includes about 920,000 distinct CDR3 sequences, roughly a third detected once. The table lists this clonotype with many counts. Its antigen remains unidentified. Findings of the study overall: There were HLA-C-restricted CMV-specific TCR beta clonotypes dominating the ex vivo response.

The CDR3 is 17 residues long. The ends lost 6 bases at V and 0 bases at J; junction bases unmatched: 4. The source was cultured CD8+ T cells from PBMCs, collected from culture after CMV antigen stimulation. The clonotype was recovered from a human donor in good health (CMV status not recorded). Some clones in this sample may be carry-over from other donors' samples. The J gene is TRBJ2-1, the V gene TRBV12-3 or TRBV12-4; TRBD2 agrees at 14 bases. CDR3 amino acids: CASSRTSGGPSYNEQFF. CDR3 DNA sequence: TGTGCCAGCAGCCGGACTAGCGGGGGGCCCTCCTACAATGAGCAGTTCTTC.